This is a list of T cell receptor beta chains from one sample in a study of cytomegalovirus exposure and HLA in healthy donors. Sequenced by immunoSEQ multiplex PCR; TCRdb stores in-frame clones only, minus some. The data contain 200,000 to 250,000 clones, more than 75% of them singletons. Sequenced material: PBMCs. These TCRs come from a male donor in good health and CMV-seronegative. Each CDR3 is given with its conserved first and last residue. D genes are given only for firm matches. A clone size is listed for some rows: how often the clone was seen (once, few, many), or a class if it is expanded.

J | D | V | size | CDR3 | DNA
TRBJ2-4 | . | TRBV6-5 | . | CASSSQAAKNIQYF | TGTGCCAGCAGCTCACAGGCAGCCAAAAACATTCAGTACTTC
TRBJ1-1 | . | TRBV11-1 | . | CASSPTLNTEAFF | TGTGCCAGCAGCCCGACTTTGAACACTGAAGCTTTCTTT
TRBJ2-7 | . | TRBV28 | . | CASSIQGYEQYF | TGTGCCAGCAGTATACAGGGCTACGAGCAGTACTTC
TRBJ2-7 | TRBD1 | TRBV10-3 | . | CAISVGGQGYEQYF | TGTGCCATCAGTGTAGGAGGACAGGGCTACGAGCAGTACTTC
TRBJ2-7 | TRBD1 | TRBV11-1 | . | CASSPYRGQSGEQYF | TGTGCCAGCAGCCCTTACAGGGGGCAGTCGGGTGAGCAGTACTTC
TRBJ2-4 | TRBD2 | TRBV5-1 | . | CASSLETSGKNIQYF | TGCGCCAGCAGCTTGGAAACTAGCGGAAAAAACATTCAGTACTTC
TRBJ1-4 | . | TRBV6-1 | few | CASSVTGEKLFF | TGTGCCAGCAGTGTGACGGGTGAAAAACTGTTTTTT
TRBJ2-2 | TRBD2 | TRBV2 | . | CAGRRPGTSGNTGELFF | TGTGCCGGAAGGAGGCCCGGGACTAGCGGGAACACCGGGGAGCTGTTTTTT
TRBJ2-3 | . | TRBV4-1 | . | CASSQAAARGTDTQYF | TGCGCCAGCAGCCAAGCCGCGGCTAGAGGCACAGATACGCAGTATTTT
TRBJ2-1 | . | TRBV28 | . | CASTRRGAVKDNEQFF | TGTGCCAGCACTCGACGGGGGGCCGTTAAAGACAATGAGCAGTTCTTC
TRBJ1-4 | TRBD1 | TRBV30 | few | CAWSPRDRGNEKLFF | TGTGCCTGGAGTCCACGGGACAGGGGTAATGAAAAACTGTTTTTT
TRBJ2-7 | . | TRBV13 | . | CASSLGSGRGNEQYF | TGTGCCAGCAGCTTAGGCTCCGGGAGAGGCAACGAGCAGTACTTC
TRBJ1-2 | TRBD1 | TRBV27 | . | CASSSPGQGYYGYTF | TGTGCCAGCAGTTCCCCGGGACAGGGTTATTATGGCTACACCTTC
TRBJ1-2 | TRBD1 | TRBV2 | . | CASSERRTGPAGYTF | TGTGCCAGCAGTGAAAGAAGGACAGGCCCGGCGGGCTACACCTTC